Listed here are 21 T cell receptor beta chains from one sample, sequenced in a study of blood T cells in healthy people across ages. For the second PCR, which ran for about 6 to 12 cycles, a sample-barcoded 5' primer and a J-beta primer mix were used. From the 5' RACE reads, TCRdb called clonotypes with MiXCR, one entry per CDR3 protein. The profile shows around 650,000 distinct CDR3 sequences, 32% of them singletons. The sample taken for sequencing was blood. The receptors shown here come from an elderly woman in good health.

The table lists this clonotype with many counts. This chain links TRBV4-2 with TRBJ1-5; 9 positions match TRBD1. Germline V gene sequence: CDR1 LGHNA, CDR2 YNFKEQ. The junction had 3 bases not matched to a gene; V was cut back by 6 bases and J by 0 bases. The CDR3 is 15 amino acids. The CDR3 bases are TGTGCCAGCAGAAGGACAGGGGATAGCAATCAGCCCCAGCATTTT. This gives the protein CASRRTGDSNQPQHF.

The V and J genes are TRBV20-1 and TRBJ2-2; D tentatively reads TRBD1 or TRBD2 (5 bases each). Trimming removed 1 base from V and 2 bases from J, with 14 bases in between. CDR1 DFQATT and CDR2 SNEGSKA come from the germline V gene (reference sequence). The CDR3 contains 16 residues. CDR3 protein: CSARGGSGRNTGELFF. The CDR3 coding sequence is TGCAGTGCTAGAGGAGGGTCAGGGAGAAACACCGGGGAGCTGTTTTTT.

This clonotype has at least ten counts. The V and J genes are TRBV7-8 and TRBJ2-5, with TRBD2 identical over 12 bases. The CDR3 runs to 16 residues. Looked up from germline, CDR1 is SGHVS and CDR2 is FQNEAQ. V shed 5 bases and J 4 bases; nucleotides not matched to a gene: 8. The CDR3 loop reads CASSPASGGAGETQYF. In nucleotides, the CDR3 is TGTGCCAGCAGCCCAGCTAGCGGGGGGGCCGGAGAGACCCAGTACTTC.

This clonotype was counted a few times. The chain recombines TRBV7-9 with TRBJ2-5; 9 bases fit TRBD2. CDR3 size: 16 residues. V lost 6 bases and J lost 11; bases outside the gene matches: 19. Per the germline V gene, CDR1 is SEHNR and CDR2 is FQNEAQ (reference sequence). This chain's CDR3 is CASRRVGGGAGNEQYF. CDR3 nucleotide sequence: TGTGCCAGCAGGCGAGTCGGCGGGGGGGCCGGCAATGAGCAGTACTTC.

This clonotype was seen only a few times. The chain has TRBV14 and TRBJ2-7, with D perhaps matching TRBD1 (7 bases). The V end was cut by 2 bases, the J end by 2 bases, with 13 bases between. Per germline, CDR1 SGHDN and CDR2 FVKESK. This CDR3 spans 15 amino acids. Here the CDR3 reads CASSQSGGPTYEQYF. The CDR3 DNA is TGTGCCAGCAGCCAATCAGGGGGGCCCACCTACGAGCAGTACTTC. The entire variable domain, with the rest obtained from reference TRBV14 and TRBJ2-7, is as follows: EAGVTQFPSHSVIEKGQTVTLRCDPISGHDNLYWYRRVMGKEIKFLLHFVKESKQDESGMPNNRFLAERTGGTYSTLKVQPAELEDSGVYFCASSQSGGPTYEQYFGPGTRLTVT.

This clonotype was observed many times. The rearrangement joins TRBV20-1 to TRBJ1-5; 9 nucleotides match TRBD1. The CDR3 loop spans 17 amino acids. V shed 3 bases and J 4 bases; nucleotides not matched to a gene: 13. CDR1 is DFQATT and CDR2 is SNEGSKA in the germline V gene (reference sequence). CDR3 residues: CSARDRGFGTGNQPQHF. In nucleotides, the CDR3 is TGCAGTGCTAGGGATAGGGGATTCGGGACAGGGAATCAGCCCCAGCATTTT.

In this sample, this clonotype turned up many times. The chain joins TRBV3-1 to TRBJ2-7, with a weak D call TRBD1 (5 bases). V was cut by 4 bases and J by 5 bases, with 12 bases left in between. The length of the CDR3 is 13 residues. Looked up from germline, CDR1 is LGHDT and CDR2 is YNNKEL (reference sequence). CDR3 amino acids: CASSLQGFHEQYF. In nucleotides, the CDR3 is TGTGCCAGCAGCCTTCAGGGTTTCCACGAGCAGTACTTC.

The rearrangement links TRBV5-8 to TRBJ2-2; D possibly uses TRBD1 or TRBD2 (6 bases each). The CDR3 totals 16 residues. The germline CDR1 and CDR2 sequences are SGHTS and YDEGEE. The V end was cut by 4 bases, the J end by 3 bases, with 16 bases between. CDR3 DNA sequence: TGTGCCAGCAGCCTGCCGGGGGCGCCGGACACCGGGGAGCTGTTTTTT. Translating gives CASSLPGAPDTGELFF.

The chain couples TRBV7-2 to TRBJ1-3; a possible D gene is TRBD1 (5 bases). The ends were cut back, 4 bases at V and 3 bases at J, with 10 bases in the middle. The CDR3 is 14 amino acids. CDR1 is SGHTA, CDR2 FQGNSA, per germline. CDR3 in DNA: TGTGCCAGCAGCTCGGGGACCGTTGGAAACACCATATATTTT. This codes for CASSSGTVGNTIYF.

The CDR3 region has the DNA TGTGCCACCAGCAGGGGGACAGGGGGCACTGAAGCTTTCTTT. Encoded protein: CATSRGTGGTEAFF. V and J are TRBV15 and TRBJ1-1; 11 nucleotides agree with TRBD1. Germline loops: CDR1 LNHNV, CDR2 YYDKDF (reference sequence). After removal of 3 bases from V and 4 bases from J, the junction contained 1 base not matched to a gene. CDR3 length: 14 residues.

This clonotype was counted many times. This chain links TRBV12-3 or TRBV12-4 with TRBJ1-2; D remains ambiguous. Between the trimmed V and J ends, which lost 2 bases and 0 bases, there was a span of 7 bases. This CDR3 spans 14 amino acids. The CDR3 nucleotides are TGTGCCAGCAGTTTACAGAAAGCTAACTATGGCTACACCTTC. Protein: CASSLQKANYGYTF.

This clonotype was seen ten or more times. The genes are TRBV30 and TRBJ1-2, with D uncertain. The ends were cut back, 2 bases at V and 7 bases at J, with 8 bases in the middle. The germline CDR1 and CDR2 sequences are GTSNPN and SVGIG (reference sequence). This CDR3 comprises 11 residues. CDR3 amino acids: CAWSIGSGYTF. The CDR3 bases are TGTGCCTGGAGTATAGGAAGTGGCTACACCTTC.

This clonotype has ten or more counts. V gene TRBV28 combines with J gene TRBJ2-6; D is undetermined. This CDR3 region has 14 residues. Trimming took off 10 bases at V and 0 bases at J, with 10 bases between the two ends. Germline lookup yields CDR1 MDHEN and CDR2 SYDVKM. CDR3 residues: CATRPFSGANVLTF. In nucleotides, the CDR3 is TGTGCCACTCGACCGTTCTCTGGGGCCAACGTCCTGACTTTC.

This clonotype showed up many times. The V and J genes are TRBV5-1 and TRBJ1-4; D may be TRBD1 (5 bases). Trimming shortened V by 4 bases and J by 4 bases, and 11 bases separated the two germline ends. The CDR3 sequence is 14 residues long. The germline gives CDR1 SGHRS, CDR2 YFSETQ. The DNA for the CDR3 is TGCGCCAGCAGCCAAGACAGTTATAATGAAAAACTGTTTTTT. Translated: CASSQDSYNEKLFF.

A remark on this clonotype: This may arise from a read error, as a much more abundant clone is one base away. This chain joins TRBV6-1 and TRBJ2-7, with unresolved D. The germline gives CDR1 MNHNS, CDR2 SASEGT. This CDR3 is 13 amino acids long. With 3 bases removed from V and 6 bases from J, the gap between germline ends came to 12 bases. The CDR3 region has the DNA TGTGCCAGCAGTGAGGTATTGTCGCGCGAGCAGTACTTC. The encoded protein is CASSEVLSREQYF.

The chain couples TRBV6-1 to TRBJ1-2, with TRBD1 identical over 7 bases. V was pared by 6 bases and J by 0 bases, with 16 bases of the junction left unmatched. The CDR3 extends over 18 amino acids. The germline V gene encodes CDR1 MNHNS and CDR2 SASEGT. The CDR3 region is CASRSPAGQKSPNYGYTF. The CDR3, as DNA: TGTGCCAGCAGGAGCCCGGCGGGACAGAAGTCCCCTAACTATGGCTACACCTTC.

This clonotype has just a few counts. The J gene is TRBJ2-7, the V gene TRBV30; D possibly corresponds to TRBD2 (6 bases). Between the trimmed V and J ends, which lost 3 bases and 4 bases, there was a span of 10 bases. From germline, CDR1 is GTSNPN and CDR2 SVGIG (reference sequence). This CDR3 is 12 amino acids long. The CDR3 DNA follows: TGTGCCTGGAGATCGGAGGGTTACGAGCAGTACTTC. It translates to CAWRSEGYEQYF.

V gene TRBV5-1 combines with J gene TRBJ1-3; D unresolved. CDR1 is SGHRS, CDR2 YFSETQ, per germline. The CDR3 has 11 amino acids. Trimming stripped 6 bases from V and 3 bases from J, with 4 bases between. The DNA for the CDR3 is TGCGCCAGCACAGGTGGAAACACCATATATTTT. This translates into CASTGGNTIYF.

J is TRBJ2-5 and V is TRBV2, with D perhaps matching TRBD2 (6 bases). The J call is doubtful: the DNA matches TRBJ2-7 better. CDR3 length: 16 amino acids. Per germline, CDR1 SNHLY and CDR2 FYNNEI. Here the CDR3 DNA reads TGTGCCAGCAGGGAGGTTGGGGCGGGAAATCCCCACGAGCAGTACTTC. Encoded protein: CASREVGAGNPHEQYF.

This clonotype was picked up many times. This chain connects TRBV18 to TRBJ2-3; D uncertain. The V end was cut by 3 bases, the J end by 4 bases, with 8 bases between. This CDR3 has 13 residues. The V gene's germline CDR1 is KGHSH and CDR2 LQKENI. DNA for the CDR3: TGTGCCAGCTCACCTAATCGGGCAGATACGCAGTATTTT. This gives the protein CASSPNRADTQYF.

This clonotype has at least ten counts. The gene calls are TRBV12-3 or TRBV12-4 and TRBJ1-5; weak D call: TRBD1 (5 bases). Trimming removed 1 base at V and 4 bases at J, with 14 bases between. The CDR3 covers 16 residues. The CDR3 protein is CASSLGDGRVNQPQHF. In DNA, the CDR3 is TGTGCCAGCAGTTTAGGGGACGGAAGGGTGAATCAGCCCCAGCATTTT.